Below, 10 T cell receptor beta chains from the same sample are listed, as sequenced in a study of T cells in Graves' hyperthyroidism and ophthalmopathy. The TCR beta CDR3 regions underwent amplification using RNA transcripts as the source. An initial round of RT-PCR targeting the TCR CDR3 relied on the HTBI primer set. TCRdb re-analysed the multiplex PCR reads in MiXCR, keeping a single row per CDR3 protein. The table lists hundreds of thousands of distinct CDR3 sequences, roughly 15% of them singletons. The sequenced material came from blood. The source of these receptors is a woman aged 45 to 65 with Graves' ophthalmopathy.

V is TRBV4-3 and J is TRBJ2-1; a possible D gene is TRBD2 (5 bases). The J call may be faulty, since TRBJ2-7 better matches the DNA end. Looked up from germline, CDR1 is LGHNA and CDR2 is YSLEER. This CDR3 region has 13 residues. DNA of the CDR3: TGCGCCAGCAGCCGTGTAGCGTACAATGAGCAGTACTTC. The encoded protein is CASSRVAYNEQYF.

The rearrangement links TRBV7-3 to TRBJ1-1; D gene uncertain. Germline V CDR1 and CDR2: SGHTA, FQGTGA. Trimming removed 4 bases from V and 2 bases from J, with 8 bases in between. The CDR3 consists of 13 residues. CDR3 loop: CASSSKTNTEAFF. The CDR3 DNA reads as TGTGCCAGCAGCTCAAAGACCAACACTGAAGCTTTCTTT.

In its sample, this clonotype was seen many times. This chain links TRBV18 with TRBJ2-5, with a tentative D call TRBD1 (6 bases). CDR3 length: 15 amino acids. The germline gives CDR1 KGHSH, CDR2 LQKENI. The V end lost 5 bases, the J end lost 0 bases, and 13 bases lay between the germline ends. CDR3 sequence (DNA): TGTGCCAGCTCATACCAAAGACAGGACCAAGAGACCCAGTACTTC. Translating it yields CASSYQRQDQETQYF.

This clonotype was counted ten times or more. The chain combines TRBV7-9 with TRBJ1-1; D is possibly TRBD1 (6 bases). In germline, CDR1 is SEHNR, CDR2 FQNEAQ (reference sequence). Trimming removed 3 bases from V and 11 bases from J, with 10 bases in between. CDR3 length: 11 residues. CDR3 amino acids: CASSLGRGAFF. DNA of the CDR3: TGTGCCAGCAGCTTGGGCAGGGGTGCTTTCTTT.

This clonotype has ten or more counts. The chain is built from TRBV28 and TRBJ2-7; D unclear. Germline CDR1 is MDHEN and CDR2 is SYDVKM. Trimming pared 5 bases from V and 4 bases from J, leaving 12 bases between. The length of the CDR3 is 13 residues. This chain's CDR3 is CASSIRAPYEQYF. CDR3 bases: TGTGCCAGCAGTATACGGGCCCCTTACGAGCAGTACTTC.

There are many counts of this clonotype. The chain carries TRBV20-1 and TRBJ2-3; 9 nucleotides match TRBD2. The CDR3 runs to 14 residues. Germline CDR1 reads DFQATT; CDR2 reads SNEGSKA (reference sequence). Losses at the gene ends were 1 base for V and 3 bases for J; bases not matched to a gene: 2. The CDR3 is CSARGTSETDTQYF. The CDR3 DNA sequence: TGCAGTGCTAGAGGGACTAGCGAAACAGATACGCAGTATTTT.

In its sample, this clonotype was seen many times. The V and J genes are TRBV4-1 and TRBJ1-1; no firm D call. The V end was cut by 0 bases, the J end by 2 bases, with 13 bases between. This CDR3 is built from 16 residues. Germline lookup yields CDR1 MGHRA and CDR2 YSYEKL. In nucleotides, the CDR3 is TGCGCCAGCAGCCAAGATTTGGGAGGCGGTAACACTGAAGCTTTCTTT. Its protein product is CASSQDLGGGNTEAFF.

This clonotype occurred many times. The chain couples TRBV18 to TRBJ2-1; D remains unclear. Trimming took 0 bases from V and 5 from J, leaving 5 bases between them. This CDR3 region has 13 residues. Germline lookup yields CDR1 KGHSH and CDR2 LQKENI. Here the CDR3 DNA reads TGTGCCAGCTCACCACCGGCCCACAATGAGCAGTTCTTC. It specifies CASSPPAHNEQFF.

CDR3 bases: TGTGCCAGCAGCTTTTCCTCGGGTGGTTGGCAGCCCCAGCATTTT. Residues: CASSFSSGGWQPQHF. This chain joins TRBV5-6 and TRBJ1-5; D unclear. The CDR3 is 15 residues long. Trimming took off 2 bases at V and 7 bases at J, with 16 bases between the two ends. Germline V gene sequence: CDR1 SGHDT, CDR2 YYEEEE. The entire variable domain, with the rest obtained from reference TRBV5-6 and TRBJ1-5, is as follows: DAGVTQSPTHLIKTRGQQVTLRCSPKSGHDTVSWYQQALGQGPQFIFQYYEEEERQRGNFPDRFSGHQFPNYSSELNVNALLLGDSALYLCASSFSSGGWQPQHFGDGTRLSIL.

V is TRBV29-1 and J is TRBJ2-7; 10 nucleotides agree with TRBD2. CDR1 and CDR2 (germline): SQVTM, ANQGSEA. CDR3 length equals 14 residues. With V trimmed by 4 bases and J by 6 bases, 9 bases remained unmatched. This CDR3 reads CSVVRTSGKVEQYF. CDR3 coding DNA: TGCAGCGTTGTCCGTACTAGCGGGAAGGTCGAGCAGTACTTC.